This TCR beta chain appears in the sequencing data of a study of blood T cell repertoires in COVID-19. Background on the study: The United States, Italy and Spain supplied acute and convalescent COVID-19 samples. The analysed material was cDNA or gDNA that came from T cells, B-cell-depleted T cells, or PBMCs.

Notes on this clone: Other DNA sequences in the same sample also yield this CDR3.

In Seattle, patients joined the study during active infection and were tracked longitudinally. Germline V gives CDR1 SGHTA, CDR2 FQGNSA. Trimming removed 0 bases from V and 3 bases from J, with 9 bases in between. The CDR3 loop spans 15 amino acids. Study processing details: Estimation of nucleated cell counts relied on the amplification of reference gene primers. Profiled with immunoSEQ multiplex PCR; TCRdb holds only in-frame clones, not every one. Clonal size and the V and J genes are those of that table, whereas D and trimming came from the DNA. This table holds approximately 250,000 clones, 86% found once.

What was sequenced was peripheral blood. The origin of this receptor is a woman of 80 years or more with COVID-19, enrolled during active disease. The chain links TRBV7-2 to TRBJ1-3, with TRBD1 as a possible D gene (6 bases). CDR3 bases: TGTGCCAGCAGCTTAGCGACAGGCAGTGGAAACACCATATATTTT. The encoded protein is CASSLATGSGNTIYF.